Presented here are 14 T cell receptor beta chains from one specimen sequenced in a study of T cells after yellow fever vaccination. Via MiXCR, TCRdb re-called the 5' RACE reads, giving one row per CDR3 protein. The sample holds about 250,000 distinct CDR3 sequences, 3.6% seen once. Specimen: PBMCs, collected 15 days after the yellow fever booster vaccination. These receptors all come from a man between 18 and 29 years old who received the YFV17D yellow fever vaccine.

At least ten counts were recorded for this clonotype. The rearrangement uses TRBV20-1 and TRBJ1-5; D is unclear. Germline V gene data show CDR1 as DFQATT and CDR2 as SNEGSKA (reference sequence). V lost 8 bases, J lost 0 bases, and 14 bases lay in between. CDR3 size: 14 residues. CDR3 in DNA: TGCAGTACCCCGATGCATTATAGCAATCAGCCCCAGCATTTT. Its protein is CSTPMHYSNQPQHF.

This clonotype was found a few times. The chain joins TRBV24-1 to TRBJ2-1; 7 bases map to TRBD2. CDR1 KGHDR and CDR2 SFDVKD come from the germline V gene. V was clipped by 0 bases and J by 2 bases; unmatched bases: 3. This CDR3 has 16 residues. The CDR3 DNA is TGTGCCACCAGTGATTTGGGCGGGGGACCCTACAATGAGCAGTTCTTC. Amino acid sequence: CATSDLGGGPYNEQFF.

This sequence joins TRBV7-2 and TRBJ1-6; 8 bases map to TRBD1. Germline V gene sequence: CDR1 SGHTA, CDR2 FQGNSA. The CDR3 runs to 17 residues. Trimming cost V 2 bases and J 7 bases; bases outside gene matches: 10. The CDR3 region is CASSLMTGAKVNSPLHF. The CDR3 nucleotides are TGTGCCAGCAGCTTAATGACAGGGGCTAAAGTAAATTCACCCCTCCACTTT.

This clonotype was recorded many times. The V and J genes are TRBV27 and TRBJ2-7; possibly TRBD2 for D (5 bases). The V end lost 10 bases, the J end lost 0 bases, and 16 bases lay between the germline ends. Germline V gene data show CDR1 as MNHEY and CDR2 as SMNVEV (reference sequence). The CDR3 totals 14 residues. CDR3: CATRKEGHSYEQYF. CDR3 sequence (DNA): TGTGCCACCCGGAAAGAGGGCCACTCCTACGAGCAGTACTTC.

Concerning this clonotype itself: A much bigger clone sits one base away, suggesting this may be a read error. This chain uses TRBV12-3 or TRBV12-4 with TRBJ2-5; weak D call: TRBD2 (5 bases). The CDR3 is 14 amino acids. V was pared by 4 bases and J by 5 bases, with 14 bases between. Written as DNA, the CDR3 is TGTGCCAGCAGTTCGGAAGCGGTGGTGGAGACCCAGTACTTC. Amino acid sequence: CASSSEAVVETQYF.

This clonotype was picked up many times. The CDR3 DNA reads TGTGCCAGCAGCCAGGGAGGGATCGACGAGCAGTACTTC. It translates to CASSQGGIDEQYF. The chain couples TRBV6-5 to TRBJ2-7, with 7 bases identical to TRBD2. CDR1 is MNHEY, CDR2 SVGAGI, per germline. This CDR3 has 13 residues. J was trimmed by 5 bases and V by 6 bases; bases with no gene match: 7.

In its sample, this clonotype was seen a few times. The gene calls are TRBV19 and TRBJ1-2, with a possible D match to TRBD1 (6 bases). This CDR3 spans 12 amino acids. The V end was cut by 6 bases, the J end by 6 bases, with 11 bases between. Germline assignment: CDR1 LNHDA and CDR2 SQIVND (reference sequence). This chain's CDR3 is CASRTGGDGYTF. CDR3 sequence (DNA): TGTGCCAGTAGAACGGGGGGCGATGGCTACACCTTC.

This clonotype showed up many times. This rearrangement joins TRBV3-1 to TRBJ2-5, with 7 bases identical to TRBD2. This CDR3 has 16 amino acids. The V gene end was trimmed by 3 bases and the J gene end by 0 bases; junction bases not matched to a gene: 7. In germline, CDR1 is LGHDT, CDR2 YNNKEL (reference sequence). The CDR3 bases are TGTGCCAGCAGCCATTTGACTAGCTCGGACCAAGAGACCCAGTACTTC. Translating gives CASSHLTSSDQETQYF.

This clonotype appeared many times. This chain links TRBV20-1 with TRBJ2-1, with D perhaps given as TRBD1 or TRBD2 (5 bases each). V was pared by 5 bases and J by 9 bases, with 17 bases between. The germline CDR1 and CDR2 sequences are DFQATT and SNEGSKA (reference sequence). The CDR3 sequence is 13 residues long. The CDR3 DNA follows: TGCAGTGCTTCCGGGACGGACGATGGTGAGCAGTTCTTC. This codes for CSASGTDDGEQFF.

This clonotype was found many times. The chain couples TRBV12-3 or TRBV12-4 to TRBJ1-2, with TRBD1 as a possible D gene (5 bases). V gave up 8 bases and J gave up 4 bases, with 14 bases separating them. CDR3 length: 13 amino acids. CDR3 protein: CASSVLGGYGYTF. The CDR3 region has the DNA TGTGCCAGCTCCGTGTTGGGGGGCTATGGCTACACCTTC.

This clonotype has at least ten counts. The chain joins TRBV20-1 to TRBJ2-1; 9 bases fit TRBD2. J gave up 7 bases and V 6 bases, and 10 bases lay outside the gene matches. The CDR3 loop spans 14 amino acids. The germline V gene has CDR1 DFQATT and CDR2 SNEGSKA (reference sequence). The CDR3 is CSAKTPSGANEQFF. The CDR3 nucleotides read TGCAGTGCCAAGACCCCTAGCGGGGCTAATGAGCAGTTCTTC.

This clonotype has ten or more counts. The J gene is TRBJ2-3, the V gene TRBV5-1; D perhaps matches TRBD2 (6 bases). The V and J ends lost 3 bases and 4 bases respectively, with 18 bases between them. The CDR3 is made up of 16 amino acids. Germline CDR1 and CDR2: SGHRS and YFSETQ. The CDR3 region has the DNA TGCGCCAGCAGCTCAAGACCCCGGGGGTCTCCAGATACGCAGTATTTT. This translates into CASSSRPRGSPDTQYF.

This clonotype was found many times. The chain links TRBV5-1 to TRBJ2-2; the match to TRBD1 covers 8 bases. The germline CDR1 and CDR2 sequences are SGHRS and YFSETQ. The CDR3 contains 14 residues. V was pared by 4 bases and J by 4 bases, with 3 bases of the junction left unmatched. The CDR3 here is CASSGQGPTGELFF. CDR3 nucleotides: TGCGCCAGCAGCGGACAGGGTCCCACCGGGGAGCTGTTTTTT. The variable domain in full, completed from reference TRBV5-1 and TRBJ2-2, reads KAGVTQTPRYLIKTRGQQVTLSCSPISGHRSVSWYQQTPGQGLQFLFEYFSETQRNKGNFPGRFSGRQFSNSRSEMNVSTLELGDSALYLCASSGQGPTGELFFGEGSRLTVL.

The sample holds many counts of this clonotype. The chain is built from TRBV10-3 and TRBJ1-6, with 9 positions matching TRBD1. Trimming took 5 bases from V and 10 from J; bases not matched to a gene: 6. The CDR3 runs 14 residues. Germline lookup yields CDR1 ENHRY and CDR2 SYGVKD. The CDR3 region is CAISLRQGGSPLHF. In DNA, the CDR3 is TGTGCCATCAGTCTCAGACAGGGGGGATCACCCCTCCACTTT.